The 14 T cell receptor beta chains below come from one sample, sequenced in a study of Tregs in tolerant kidney transplant recipients. Using immunoSEQ multiplex PCR, the repertoire was profiled, and TCRdb retains in-frame clones only, with some absent. The profile covers about 240,000 clones, with around 82% appearing a single time and 0.55% to 0.65% taken by the ten largest. The sequenced material came from CD4+ T cells from blood. These receptors all come from a human donor in good health.

The gene calls are TRBV11-2 and TRBJ2-7; D might be TRBD1 (5 bases). The germline V gene encodes CDR1 SGHAT and CDR2 FQNNGV. Trimming cost V 1 base and J 0 bases, with 13 bases left between them. This CDR3 spans 16 amino acids. This CDR3 reads CASSLGLTVSSYEQYF. The CDR3 bases are TGTGCCAGCAGCTTAGGCCTGACAGTGAGCTCCTACGAGCAGTACTTC.

V is TRBV21-1 and J is TRBJ2-7; the table's D call, TRBD1, has no DNA check behind it. TRBV21-1 is tagged as a pseudogene. CDR3 length equals 13 residues. The CDR3, as DNA: TGTGCCAGCGGCACAAAATCGTGGCACGAGCAGTACTTC. Translating gives CASGTKSWHEQYF.

CDR3 in amino acids: CASSHGTGDQPQHF. CDR3 bases: TGTGCCAGTTCACATGGGACAGGAGATCAGCCCCAGCATTTT. The V call is TRBV9, the J call TRBJ1-5; TRBD1 matches 8 bases. Germline trimming cut 8 bases from V and 5 bases from J; bases unmatched to any gene: 9. The CDR3 extends over 14 amino acids. Germline V lookup: CDR1 SGDLS, CDR2 YYNGEE.

The rearrangement joins TRBV19 to TRBJ2-1, with D maybe TRBD1 (6 bases). The CDR3 covers 14 residues. Trimming took off 6 bases at V and 1 base at J, with 10 bases between the two ends. Germline values: CDR1 LNHDA, CDR2 SQIVND (reference sequence). CDR3 loop: CASSQGPSYNEQFF. In nucleotides, the CDR3 is TGTGCCAGTAGCCAGGGGCCGTCCTACAATGAGCAGTTCTTC.

In this sample, this clone turned up a few times. The V call is TRBV5-1, the J call TRBJ2-3; D possibly corresponds to TRBD1 (7 bases). Germline lookup yields CDR1 SGHRS and CDR2 YFSETQ. With 1 base removed from V and 5 bases from J, the gap between germline ends came to 17 bases. The CDR3 extends over 16 amino acids. The chain's CDR3 is CASSLFSGGLGDTQYF. CDR3 DNA: TGCGCCAGCAGCTTGTTTTCAGGGGGGCTCGGAGATACGCAGTATTTT.

This chain uses TRBV18 with TRBJ2-7; tentatively, D is TRBD2 (5 bases). Looked up from germline, CDR1 is KGHSH and CDR2 is LQKENI. V was pared by 2 bases and J by 6 bases, with 11 bases between. CDR3 size: 13 residues. The CDR3 sequence is CASSPYGDGEQYF. For the CDR3, the DNA is TGTGCCAGCTCACCATACGGGGATGGCGAGCAGTACTTC.

In DNA, the CDR3 is TGTGCCTGGAGACCCCCTAGACAGGGCCTTGGGGCCAACGTCCTGACTTTC. Its protein product is CAWRPPRQGLGANVLTF. The chain joins TRBV30 to TRBJ2-6; 7 bases fit TRBD1. J was trimmed by 3 bases and V by 3 bases; bases with no gene match: 11. This CDR3 has 17 amino acids. Germline CDR1 GTSNPN, CDR2 SVGIG (reference sequence).

This clone was recorded a few times. The V call is TRBV11-3, the J call TRBJ2-3; 8 bases agree with TRBD2. The CDR3 is made up of 16 amino acids. J was trimmed by 4 bases and V by 3 bases; bases with no gene match: 9. The V gene's germline CDR1 is SGHNT and CDR2 YENEEA. As DNA, the CDR3 is TGTGCCAGCAGCTTCGGGACTAGTCTGGGGGCAGATACGCAGTATTTT. Translated: CASSFGTSLGADTQYF.

V usage is TRBV6-5 and J usage is TRBJ1-4; TRBD1 agrees at 7 bases. Germline V CDR1 and CDR2: MNHEY, SVGAGI. V was pared by 7 bases and J by 2 bases, with 4 bases of the junction left unmatched. The CDR3 has 14 amino acids. CDR3 sequence reads: CASKSQGTNEKLFF. The CDR3 DNA reads TGTGCCAGCAAGTCACAGGGGACTAATGAAAAACTGTTTTTT.

The rearrangement uses TRBV7-9 and TRBJ1-1; 7 bases line up with TRBD1. This CDR3 is built from 13 residues. Germline CDR1 is SEHNR and CDR2 is FQNEAQ (reference sequence). The ends lost 5 bases at V and 4 bases at J; junction bases unmatched: 4. CDR3 loop: CASSRDSGTEAFF. CDR3 nucleotides: TGTGCCAGCAGCAGGGACAGTGGCACTGAAGCTTTCTTT.

The V call is TRBV4-1, the J call TRBJ1-5; D gene ambiguous. The length of the CDR3 is 14 residues. V was trimmed by 1 base and J by 2 bases, leaving 6 bases between them. Germline V gene data show CDR1 as MGHRA and CDR2 as YSYEKL. CDR3 protein: CASSQAWGNQPQHF. The CDR3 bases are TGCGCCAGCAGCCAAGCGTGGGGCAATCAGCCCCAGCATTTT.

This clone has a single count. CDR3 in amino acids: CASSRRTVYGYTF. CDR3 bases: TGTGCCAGTAGTCGAAGGACGGTCTATGGCTACACCTTC. This chain joins TRBV19 and TRBJ1-2; D unresolved. Per germline, CDR1 LNHDA and CDR2 SQIVND (reference sequence). Trimming stripped 5 bases from V and 4 bases from J, with 11 bases between. This CDR3 contains 13 residues.

This clone showed up just once. This chain joins TRBV7-2 and TRBJ2-1, with unresolved D. V gave up 1 base and J gave up 0 bases, with 7 bases separating them. The CDR3 is made up of 15 amino acids. CDR1 and CDR2 (germline): SGHTA, FQGNSA. The CDR3 bases are TGTGCCAGCAGCTTAGGGGCGAGCTCCTACAATGAGCAGTTCTTC. Encoded protein: CASSLGASSYNEQFF.

Only a few counts were recorded for this clone. The J gene is TRBJ2-5, the V gene TRBV6-5; D may be TRBD1 (6 bases). V was trimmed by 10 bases and J by 5 bases, leaving 23 bases between them. The CDR3 consists of 15 residues. Looked up from germline, CDR1 is MNHEY and CDR2 is SVGAGI. The CDR3 region has the DNA TGTGCCACGAGCAGGGGAATGGGATCGTGGGAGACCCAGTACTTC. This sequence encodes CATSRGMGSWETQYF.